This passage covers 8 T cell receptor beta chains from one sample sequenced in a study of cytomegalovirus exposure and HLA in healthy donors. Primers included in the PCR were 60 Vbeta and 13 Jbeta primers. Sequenced by immunoSEQ multiplex PCR; TCRdb stores in-frame clones only, minus some. The sample includes about 62,000 clones, about 79% seen only once; the top ten take about 7.6%. The sequenced material came from PBMCs. These receptors were taken from a man in his sixties in good health and CMV-seropositive.

The chain has TRBV29-1 and TRBJ1-2, with a weak D call TRBD1 (6 bases). This CDR3 spans 15 amino acids. The V end lost 5 bases, the J end lost 6 bases, and 22 bases lay between the germline ends. CDR1 is SQVTM, CDR2 ANQGSEA, per germline. The CDR3 sequence is CSVYNSQSGGDGYTF. The CDR3 DNA reads as TGCAGCGTTTACAACAGCCAGAGCGGGGGCGATGGCTACACCTTC.

The rearrangement joins TRBV5-5 to TRBJ2-5; a weak D match, TRBD2 (6 bases). The DNA matches TRBJ2-7 better at its end, which makes the J call doubtful. Per the germline V gene, CDR1 is SGHKS and CDR2 is YYEKEE (reference sequence). The CDR3 is 15 residues long. CDR3 sequence reads: CASSLDGSQSYEQYF. CDR3 DNA sequence: TGTGCCAGCAGCTTGGACGGGAGCCAGTCCTACGAGCAGTACTTC.

This clone was recorded only once. The chain is built from TRBV7-9 and TRBJ1-4; a possible D gene is TRBD1 (6 bases). Germline CDR1 is SEHNR and CDR2 is FQNEAQ (reference sequence). CDR3 length equals 14 residues. V lost 2 bases to trimming and J lost 4 bases, with 8 bases between them. The CDR3 is CASSLRDINEKLFF. The CDR3 DNA follows: TGTGCCAGCAGCTTAAGGGACATTAATGAAAAACTGTTTTTT.

The DNA for the CDR3 is TGTGCCAGCAGTCTCTCTGGACAGATCTCTGGGGCCAACGTCCTGACTTTC. Translating gives CASSLSGQISGANVLTF. J is TRBJ2-6 and V is TRBV27, with a possible D match to TRBD1 (6 bases). The V end lost 5 bases, the J end lost 0 bases, and 14 bases lay between the germline ends. The CDR3 has 17 residues. Germline lookup yields CDR1 MNHEY and CDR2 SMNVEV (reference sequence).

This rearrangement joins TRBV10-3 to TRBJ1-5, with 7 nucleotides matching TRBD1. The germline V gene encodes CDR1 ENHRY and CDR2 SYGVKD. V lost 11 bases and J lost 0; bases outside the gene matches: 7. This CDR3 spans 14 amino acids. In DNA, the CDR3 is TGTGCCTCTCAACAGGGGAATAGCAATCAGCCCCAGCATTTT. This sequence encodes CASQQGNSNQPQHF.

This sequence joins TRBV5-5 and TRBJ1-2; D is perhaps TRBD1 (6 bases). V dropped 4 bases and J dropped 7 bases, with 26 bases sitting between them. The length of the CDR3 is 17 residues. Germline V gene lookup returns CDR1 SGHKS and CDR2 YYEKEE (reference sequence). CDR3: CASSVLSGPTQGGGYTF. CDR3 DNA: TGTGCCAGCAGCGTACTTTCGGGACCAACCCAAGGGGGTGGCTACACCTTC.

The chain recombines TRBV6-6 with TRBJ2-7; D remains unclear. Germline V CDR1 and CDR2: MNHNY, SVGAGI (reference sequence). Trimming took 6 bases from V and 3 from J, leaving 15 bases between them. The CDR3 has 14 residues. CDR3 bases: TGTGCCAGCAGCTTGAGAAGTGATGACTACGAGCAGTACTTC. Its translation is CASSLRSDDYEQYF.

This clone occurred a few times. V is TRBV7-9 and J is TRBJ2-7; no clear D gene. Trimming removed 6 bases from V and 4 bases from J, with 13 bases in between. This CDR3 is 13 amino acids long. Germline V gene data show CDR1 as SEHNR and CDR2 as FQNEAQ (reference sequence). The DNA for the CDR3 is TGTGCCAGCAGTTCGACTTTAGAGTACGAGCAGTACTTC. It translates to CASSSTLEYEQYF.